This T cell receptor (beta chain) was captured in a study of cytomegalovirus exposure and HLA in healthy donors. Study outcomes and limitations: Investigators reported around 150 TCR beta chains as tied to cytomegalovirus. Rarity characterized most TCR sequences, yet some public TCRs appeared in many donors. Specificity of a few CMV-associated chains for CMV antigens was verified in vitro.

Libraries were prepared by immunoSEQ multiplex PCR; TCRdb keeps only in-frame clonotypes and omits some of them. The sample carries more than 95,000 clones, roughly 90% recorded once. A note on this clone: The antigen is unknown.

The source of this sequence is a woman aged 18 to 35 in good health and CMV-seronegative. The sequenced sample consisted of PBMCs.

CDR3 DNA sequence: TGTGCCAGCAGTTACGCGCGGGAAACGGCGGATACGCAGTATTTT. Residues: CASSYARETADTQYF. The rearrangement uses TRBV6-5 and TRBJ2-3, with D possibly being TRBD2 (6 bases). Germline loops: CDR1 MNHEY, CDR2 SVGAGI. Between the trimmed V and J ends, which lost 2 bases and 6 bases, there was a span of 15 bases. This CDR3 has 15 amino acids.